The 15 T cell receptor beta chains below all came from one sample that was sequenced in a study of shared clonotypes between healthy human individuals. The naive CD8 population came from CD45RO-negative cells selected for CCR7, without terminally differentiated effector memory CD45RA+ cells. Only in-frame clones appear in the TCRdb table, and some are missing; sequencing was by immunoSEQ multiplex PCR. The sample holds approximately 2,200,000 clones, 90% to 95% seen once. The sample consisted of naive CD8+ T cells from PBMCs. The receptors stem from a man aged 18 to 30 in good health. Some clones in this sample may be carry-over from other donors' samples.

This sequence joins TRBV7-2 and TRBJ2-1; no clear D gene. V lost 3 bases and J lost 7, with 7 bases in between. This CDR3 is 12 amino acids long. Per the germline V gene, CDR1 is SGHTA and CDR2 is FQGNSA. This CDR3 reads CASSFRENEQFF. The CDR3, as DNA: TGTGCCAGCAGCTTCAGAGAGAATGAGCAGTTCTTC.

The chain employs TRBV5-6 and TRBJ1-2, with 8 bases aligning to TRBD1. The CDR3 is made up of 14 amino acids. V shed 4 bases, J shed 4 bases, and the junction held 6 bases outside the gene matches. Germline V gene lookup returns CDR1 SGHDT and CDR2 YYEEEE. The CDR3 DNA reads as TGTGCCAGCAGCCCGACAGGGGAGACCTATGGCTACACCTTC. As protein: CASSPTGETYGYTF.

The chain joins TRBV7-9 to TRBJ2-1; the match to TRBD1 covers 9 bases. CDR1 is SEHNR and CDR2 is FQNEAQ in the germline V gene (reference sequence). The CDR3 is made up of 17 amino acids. The V segment lost 5 bases and the J segment 2 bases; nucleotides outside the gene matches: 10. The CDR3 loop reads CASSPFGGTGTYNEQFF. CDR3 bases: TGTGCCAGCAGCCCATTTGGGGGGACAGGGACCTACAATGAGCAGTTCTTC.

V and J are TRBV13 and TRBJ2-7; TRBD2 matches at 8 bases. There are 13 residues in the CDR3. V was clipped by 2 bases and J by 5 bases; unmatched bases: 2. CDR1 and CDR2 (germline): PRHDT, FYEKMQ (reference sequence). CDR3 sequence reads: CASSLREGDEQYF. In nucleotides, the CDR3 is TGTGCCAGCAGCTTACGGGAGGGGGACGAGCAGTACTTC.

This sequence joins TRBV11-2 and TRBJ2-7; either TRBD1 or TRBD2 may fit D (5 bases each). CDR3 length: 16 residues. V was shortened by 3 bases and J by 1 base, with 16 bases between the two germline ends. Germline assignment: CDR1 SGHAT and CDR2 FQNNGV. This chain's CDR3 is CASSFSVGTVSYEQYF. Written as DNA, the CDR3 is TGTGCCAGCAGCTTCTCTGTTGGGACGGTTTCCTACGAGCAGTACTTC. The full variable domain, rest sourced from reference TRBV11-2 and TRBJ2-7, is EAGVAQSPRYKIIEKRQSVAFWCNPISGHATLYWYQQILGQGPKLLIQFQNNGVVDDSQLPKDRFSAERLKGVDSTLKIQPAKLEDSAVYLCASSFSVGTVSYEQYFGPGTRLTVT.

The chain employs TRBV5-1 and TRBJ1-2; no firm D call. CDR3 length equals 8 residues. Germline V gene data show CDR1 as SGHRS and CDR2 as YFSETQ. The ends were cut back, 8 bases at V and 10 bases at J, with 6 bases in the middle. CDR3 in DNA: TGCGCCAGTAATCACTACACCTTC. Its protein is CASNHYTF.

The chain employs TRBV27 and TRBJ1-1; 7 bases are shared with TRBD1. Germline values: CDR1 MNHEY, CDR2 SMNVEV (reference sequence). The CDR3 is 17 residues long. The trim removed 4 bases at V and 6 bases at J, leaving 17 bases unmatched. DNA for the CDR3: TGTGCCAGCAGTTCCCAACTGAGGGCCACCCAGGGGGCTGAAGCTTTCTTT. Amino acids: CASSSQLRATQGAEAFF.

The chain is built from TRBV7-2 and TRBJ2-1; D not resolved. Germline V lookup: CDR1 SGHTA, CDR2 FQGNSA. The CDR3 has 14 amino acids. Between the trimmed V and J ends, which lost 1 base and 9 bases, there was a span of 13 bases. The CDR3, as DNA: TGTGCCAGCAGCTTAGTGACTGCGCCTCCTGAGCAGTTCTTC. Translation gives CASSLVTAPPEQFF.

The chain joins TRBV6-1 to TRBJ1-3; D gene unclear. Trimming shortened V by 3 bases and J by 2 bases, and 11 bases separated the two germline ends. CDR3 length: 15 amino acids. From germline, CDR1 is MNHNS and CDR2 SASEGT. CDR3 DNA sequence: TGTGCCAGCAGTGACGTGCCTGGTGCTGGAAACACCATATATTTT. It codes for CASSDVPGAGNTIYF.

With respect to this clone: At the DNA level, this CDR3 is encoded by other sequences in the same sample as well. The CDR3 DNA sequence: TGTGCCAGCAGTTTATCGCGGGGATTGAACACTGAAGCTTTCTTT. This translates into CASSLSRGLNTEAFF. The V call is TRBV27, the J call TRBJ1-1; D remains ambiguous. The CDR3 totals 15 residues. Germline V gene lookup returns CDR1 MNHEY and CDR2 SMNVEV (reference sequence). The V end lost 0 bases, the J end lost 0 bases, and 8 bases lay between the germline ends.

The chain carries TRBV28 and TRBJ1-5, with a possible D match to TRBD1 (5 bases). The germline V gene has CDR1 MDHEN and CDR2 SYDVKM. With 3 bases removed from V and 3 bases from J, the gap between germline ends came to 12 bases. This CDR3 comprises 15 residues. The CDR3 loop reads CASSFRQGFNQPQHF. The CDR3, as DNA: TGTGCCAGCAGTTTTAGGCAGGGCTTCAATCAGCCCCAGCATTTT.

This clone was seen a single time. The chain couples TRBV27 to TRBJ2-1, with 9 bases identical to TRBD1. The V segment lost 3 bases and the J segment 0 bases; nucleotides outside the gene matches: 6. Germline assignment: CDR1 MNHEY and CDR2 SMNVEV (reference sequence). This CDR3 is 17 amino acids long. The CDR3 DNA sequence: TGTGCCAGCAGTTTGGGGACAGGGCAGGTCTCCTACAATGAGCAGTTCTTC. Encoded protein: CASSLGTGQVSYNEQFF.

J is TRBJ2-7 and V is TRBV7-2, with 8 nucleotides matching TRBD2. The CDR3 is made up of 16 amino acids. In germline, CDR1 is SGHTA, CDR2 FQGNSA. Unmatched junction bases numbered 4, after V lost 0 bases and J lost 0 bases. DNA for the CDR3: TGTGCCAGCAGCTTAGCCCCTAGCGGGTCCTCCTACGAGCAGTACTTC. Amino acid sequence: CASSLAPSGSSYEQYF.

The count of this clone is one. The chain employs TRBV27 and TRBJ1-2; tentatively, D is TRBD1 (5 bases). The CDR3 has 15 residues. V lost 6 bases, J lost 8 bases, and 22 bases lay in between. Germline CDR1 is MNHEY and CDR2 is SMNVEV (reference sequence). CDR3 bases: TGTGCCAGCAGCCCCCAAGAGGGTGGGACGTTAGGCTACACCTTC. Encoded protein: CASSPQEGGTLGYTF.

The chain couples TRBV6-1 to TRBJ2-7; either TRBD1 or TRBD2 may fit D (5 bases each). In germline, CDR1 is MNHNS, CDR2 SASEGT. Trimming took 4 bases from V and 1 from J, leaving 11 bases between them. There are 14 residues in the CDR3. CDR3 region: CASSGWDGSYEQYF. The CDR3 DNA sequence: TGTGCCAGCAGTGGGTGGGACGGATCCTACGAGCAGTACTTC.